The 5 T cell receptor beta chains listed next were all sequenced from one sample in a study of cytomegalovirus exposure and HLA in healthy donors. The study ran its PCR with 60 Vbeta and 13 Jbeta primers. Profiled with immunoSEQ multiplex PCR; TCRdb holds only in-frame clones, not every one. The sample carries 130,000 or so clones, roughly four fifths recorded once. The specimen was PBMCs. The receptors were sampled from a woman aged 55-69 years in good health and CMV-seronegative.

J is TRBJ2-6 and V is TRBV28; D call uncertain. The CDR3 length is 15 residues. The germline V gene has CDR1 MDHEN and CDR2 SYDVKM. The V end was cut by 6 bases, the J end by 0 bases, with 9 bases between. In nucleotides, the CDR3 is TGTGCCAGCAGCCGTAGAAGCTCTGGGGCCAACGTCCTGACTTTC. Translating it yields CASSRRSSGANVLTF.

The chain has TRBV19 and TRBJ2-7; D is unresolved. From germline, CDR1 is LNHDA and CDR2 SQIVND (reference sequence). CDR3 length: 15 residues. The V gene lost 2 bases and the J gene lost 3 bases, with 14 bases spanning the gap. CDR3 bases: TGTGCCAGTAGTATAAGAGAGGCTTATCGCTACGAGCAGTACTTC. Its protein product is CASSIREAYRYEQYF.

This chain joins TRBV30 and TRBJ1-2, with 7 bases fitting TRBD1. CDR3 length: 14 residues. The germline V gene encodes CDR1 GTSNPN and CDR2 SVGIG (reference sequence). V gave up 2 bases and J gave up 4 bases; unmatched junction bases: 7. CDR3 nucleotides: TGTGCCTGGAGTTTAATGACAGGGAGCTATGGCTACACCTTC. Encoded protein: CAWSLMTGSYGYTF.

The V call is TRBV28, the J call TRBJ1-1; 10 positions agree with TRBD1. There are 12 residues in the CDR3. Germline CDR1 and CDR2: MDHEN and SYDVKM. CDR3 in DNA: TGTGTCGCGGGGACAGGGGCCACTGAAGCTTTCTTT. Its translation is CVAGTGATEAFF.

The genes are TRBV5-1 and TRBJ2-5; D call uncertain. Germline CDR1 reads SGHRS; CDR2 reads YFSETQ. Trimming pared 3 bases from V and 3 bases from J, leaving 3 bases between. This CDR3 region has 11 residues. The chain's CDR3 is CASSSKETQYF. The CDR3 nucleotides are TGCGCCAGCAGCTCAAAAGAGACCCAGTACTTC.